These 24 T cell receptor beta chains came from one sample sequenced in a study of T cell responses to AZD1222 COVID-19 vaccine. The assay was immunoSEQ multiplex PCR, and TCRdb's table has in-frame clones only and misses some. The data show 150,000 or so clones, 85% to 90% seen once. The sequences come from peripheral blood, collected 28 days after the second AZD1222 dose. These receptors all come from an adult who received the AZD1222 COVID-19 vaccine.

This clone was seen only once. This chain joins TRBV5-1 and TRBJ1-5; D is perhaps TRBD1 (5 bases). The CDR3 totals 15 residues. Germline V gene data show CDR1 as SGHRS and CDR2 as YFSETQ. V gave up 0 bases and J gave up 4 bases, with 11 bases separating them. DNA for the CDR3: TGCGCCAGCAGCTTGGTTTCTGGGGCGAATCAGCCCCAGCATTTT. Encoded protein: CASSLVSGANQPQHF.

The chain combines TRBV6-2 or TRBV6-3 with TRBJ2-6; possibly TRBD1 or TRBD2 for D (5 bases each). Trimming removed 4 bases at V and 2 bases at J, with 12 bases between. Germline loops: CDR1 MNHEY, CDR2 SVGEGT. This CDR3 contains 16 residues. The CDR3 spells CASSWGDRAGANVLTF. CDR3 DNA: TGTGCCAGCAGTTGGGGAGACAGAGCTGGGGCCAACGTCCTGACTTTC.

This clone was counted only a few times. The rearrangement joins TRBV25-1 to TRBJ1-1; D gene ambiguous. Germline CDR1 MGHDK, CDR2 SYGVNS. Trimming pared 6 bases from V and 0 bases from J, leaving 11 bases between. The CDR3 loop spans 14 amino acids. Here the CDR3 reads CASSKGSMNTEAFF. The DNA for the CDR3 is TGTGCCAGCAGCAAAGGGAGCATGAACACTGAAGCTTTCTTT. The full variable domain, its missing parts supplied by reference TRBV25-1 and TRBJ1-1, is EADIYQTPRYLVIGTGKKITLECSQTMGHDKMYWYQQDPGMELHLIHYSYGVNSTEKGDLSSESTVSRIRTEHFPLTLESARPSHTSQYLCASSKGSMNTEAFFGQGTRLTVV.

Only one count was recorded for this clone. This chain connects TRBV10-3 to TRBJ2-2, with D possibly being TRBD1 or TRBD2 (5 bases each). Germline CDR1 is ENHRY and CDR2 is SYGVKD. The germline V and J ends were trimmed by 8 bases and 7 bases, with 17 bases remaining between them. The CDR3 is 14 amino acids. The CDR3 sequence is CAISRDGDGGELFF. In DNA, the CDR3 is TGTGCCATCTCCAGGGACGGGGACGGCGGGGAGCTGTTTTTT.

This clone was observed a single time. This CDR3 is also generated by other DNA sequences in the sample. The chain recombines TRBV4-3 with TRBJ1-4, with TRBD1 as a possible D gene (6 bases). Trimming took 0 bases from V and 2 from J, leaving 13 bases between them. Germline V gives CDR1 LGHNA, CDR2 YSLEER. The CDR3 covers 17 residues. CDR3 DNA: TGCGCCAGCAGCCAAGAAATCAGGGGAACCACTAATGAAAAACTGTTTTTT. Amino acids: CASSQEIRGTTNEKLFF.

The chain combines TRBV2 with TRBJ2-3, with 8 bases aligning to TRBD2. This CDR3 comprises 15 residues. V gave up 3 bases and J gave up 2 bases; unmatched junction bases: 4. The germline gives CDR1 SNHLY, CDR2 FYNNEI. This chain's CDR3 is CASSEQRELTDTQYF. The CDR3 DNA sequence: TGTGCCAGCAGTGAGCAGCGGGAGCTCACAGATACGCAGTATTTT.

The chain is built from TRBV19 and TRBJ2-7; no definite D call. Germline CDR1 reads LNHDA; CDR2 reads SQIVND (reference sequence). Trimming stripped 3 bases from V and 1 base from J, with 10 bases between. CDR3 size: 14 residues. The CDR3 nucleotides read TGTGCCAGTAGTATTAGTGTGGCATCCTACGAGCAGTACTTC. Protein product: CASSISVASYEQYF.

Written as DNA, the CDR3 is TGTGCCACCAGAACGGGGCAGGTGGATGAAAAACTGTTTTTT. This sequence encodes CATRTGQVDEKLFF. The gene calls are TRBV15 and TRBJ1-4; D may be TRBD1 (5 bases). Germline-derived CDR1 and CDR2 are LNHNV and YYDKDF (reference sequence). The CDR3 is 14 amino acids. Trimming took off 6 bases at V and 6 bases at J, with 14 bases between the two ends.

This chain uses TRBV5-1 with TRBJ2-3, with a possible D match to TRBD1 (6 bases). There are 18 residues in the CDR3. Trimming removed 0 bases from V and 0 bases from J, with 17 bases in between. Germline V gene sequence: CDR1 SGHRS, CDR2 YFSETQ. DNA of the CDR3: TGCGCCAGCAGCTTGGATCTTTATCGGACAGCGAGCACAGATACGCAGTATTTT. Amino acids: CASSLDLYRTASTDTQYF.

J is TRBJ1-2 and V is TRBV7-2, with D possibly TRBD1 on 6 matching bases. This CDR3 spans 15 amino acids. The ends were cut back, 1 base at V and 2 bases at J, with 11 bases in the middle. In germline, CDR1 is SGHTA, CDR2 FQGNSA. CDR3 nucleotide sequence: TGTGCCAGCAGCTTAGTCCTTGGACAGAACTATGGCTACACCTTC. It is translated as CASSLVLGQNYGYTF.

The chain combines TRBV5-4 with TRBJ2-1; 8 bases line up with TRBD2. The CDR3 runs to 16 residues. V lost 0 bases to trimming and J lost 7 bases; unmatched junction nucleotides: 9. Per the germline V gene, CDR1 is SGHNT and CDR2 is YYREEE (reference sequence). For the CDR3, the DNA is TGTGCCAGCAGCTTGGAACTAGCGGTCCTAGGGAATGAGCAGTTCTTC. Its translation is CASSLELAVLGNEQFF. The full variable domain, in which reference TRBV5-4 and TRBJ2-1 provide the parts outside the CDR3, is ETGVTQSPTHLIKTRGQQVTLRCSSQSGHNTVSWYQQALGQGPQFIFQYYREEENGRGNFPPRFSGLQFPNYSSELNVNALELDDSALYLCASSLELAVLGNEQFFGPGTRLTVL.

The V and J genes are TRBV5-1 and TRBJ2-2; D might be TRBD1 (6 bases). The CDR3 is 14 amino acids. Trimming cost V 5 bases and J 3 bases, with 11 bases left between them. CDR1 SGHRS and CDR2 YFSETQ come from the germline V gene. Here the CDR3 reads CASSSAGDTGELFF. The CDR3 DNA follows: TGCGCCAGCAGTTCCGCAGGGGACACCGGGGAGCTGTTTTTT.

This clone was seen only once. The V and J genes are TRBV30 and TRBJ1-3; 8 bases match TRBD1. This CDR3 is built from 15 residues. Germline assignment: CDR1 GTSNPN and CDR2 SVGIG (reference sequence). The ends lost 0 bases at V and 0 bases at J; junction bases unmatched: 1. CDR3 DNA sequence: TGTGCCTGGAGTGTAGGGACAGGCTCTGGAAACACCATATATTTT. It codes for CAWSVGTGSGNTIYF.

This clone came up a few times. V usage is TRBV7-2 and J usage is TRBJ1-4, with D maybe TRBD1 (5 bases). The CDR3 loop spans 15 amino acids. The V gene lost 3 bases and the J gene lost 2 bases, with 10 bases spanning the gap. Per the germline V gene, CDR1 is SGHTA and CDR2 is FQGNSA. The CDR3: CASSFGGSTNEKLFF. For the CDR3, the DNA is TGTGCCAGCAGCTTCGGGGGGAGTACTAATGAAAAACTGTTTTTT.

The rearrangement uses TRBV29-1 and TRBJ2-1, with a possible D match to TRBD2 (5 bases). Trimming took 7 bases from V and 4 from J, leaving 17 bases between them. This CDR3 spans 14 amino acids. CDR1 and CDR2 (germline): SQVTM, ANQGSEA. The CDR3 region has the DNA TGCAGCGCAATCCGAGGACTGGCTTACAATGAGCAGTTCTTC. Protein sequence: CSAIRGLAYNEQFF.

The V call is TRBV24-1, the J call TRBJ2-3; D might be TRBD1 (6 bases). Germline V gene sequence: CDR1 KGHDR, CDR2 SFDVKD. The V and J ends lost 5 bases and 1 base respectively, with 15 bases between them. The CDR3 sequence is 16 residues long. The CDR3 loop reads CATSASTGRGTDTQYF. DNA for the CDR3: TGTGCCACCAGTGCCTCTACAGGGCGGGGCACAGATACGCAGTATTTT.

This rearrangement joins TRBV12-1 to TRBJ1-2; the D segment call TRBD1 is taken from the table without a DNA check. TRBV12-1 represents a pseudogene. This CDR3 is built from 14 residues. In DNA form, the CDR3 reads TGTGCCAGCAGCCTTCACCAGATGAAGTATGGCTACACCTTC. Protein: CASSLHQMKYGYTF.

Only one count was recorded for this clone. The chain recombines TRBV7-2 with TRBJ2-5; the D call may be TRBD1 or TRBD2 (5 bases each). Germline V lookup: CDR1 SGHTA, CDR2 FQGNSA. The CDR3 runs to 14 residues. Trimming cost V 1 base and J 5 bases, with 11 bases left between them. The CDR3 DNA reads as TGTGCCAGCAGCTTAGATGGGGGTCGGGAGACCCAGTACTTC. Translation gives CASSLDGGRETQYF. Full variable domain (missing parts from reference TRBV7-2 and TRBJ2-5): GAGVSQSPSNKVTEKGKDVELRCDPISGHTALYWYRQSLGQGLEFLIYFQGNSAPDKSGLPSDRFSAERTGGSVSTLTIQRTQQEDSAVYLCASSLDGGRETQYFGPGTRLLVL.

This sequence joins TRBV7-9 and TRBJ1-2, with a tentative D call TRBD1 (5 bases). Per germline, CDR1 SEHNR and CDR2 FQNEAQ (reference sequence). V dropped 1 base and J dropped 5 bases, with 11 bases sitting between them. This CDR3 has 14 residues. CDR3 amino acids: CASSLGGLSYGYTF. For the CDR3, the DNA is TGTGCCAGCAGCTTAGGGGGCCTCTCGTATGGCTACACCTTC.

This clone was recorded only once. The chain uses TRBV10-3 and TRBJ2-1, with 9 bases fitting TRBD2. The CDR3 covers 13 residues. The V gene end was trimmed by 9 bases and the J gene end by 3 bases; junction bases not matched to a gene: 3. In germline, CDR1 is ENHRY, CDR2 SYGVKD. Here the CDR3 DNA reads TGTGCCATTCGAGCGGGAGGCTACAATGAGCAGTTCTTC. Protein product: CAIRAGGYNEQFF.

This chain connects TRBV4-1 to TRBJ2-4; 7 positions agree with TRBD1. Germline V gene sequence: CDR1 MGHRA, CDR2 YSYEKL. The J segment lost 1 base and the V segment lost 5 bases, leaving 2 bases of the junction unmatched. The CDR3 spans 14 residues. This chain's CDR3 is CASSTQGAKNIQYF. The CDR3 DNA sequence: TGCGCCAGCAGCACACAGGGGGCCAAAAACATTCAGTACTTC.

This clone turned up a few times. The CDR3 DNA reads as TGTGCCAGCTCCTCGTCGAATCGTCCCGGGGAGCTGTTTTTT. This encodes CASSSSNRPGELFF. The chain is built from TRBV27 and TRBJ2-2; D uncertain. Germline V gene sequence: CDR1 MNHEY, CDR2 SMNVEV (reference sequence). The CDR3 contains 14 residues. V was pared by 8 bases and J by 6 bases, with 16 bases between.

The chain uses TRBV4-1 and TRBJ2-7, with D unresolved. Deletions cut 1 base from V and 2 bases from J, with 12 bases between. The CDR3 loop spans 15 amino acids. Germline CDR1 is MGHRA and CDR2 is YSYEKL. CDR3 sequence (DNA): TGCGCCAGCAGCCAAGGCTTCCAGCCGCCCTACGAGCAGTACTTC. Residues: CASSQGFQPPYEQYF.

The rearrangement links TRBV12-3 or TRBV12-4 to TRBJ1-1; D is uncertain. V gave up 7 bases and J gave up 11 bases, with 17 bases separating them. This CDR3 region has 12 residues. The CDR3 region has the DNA TGTGCCAGCACCCCAGGCTCCCTGGGGGCTTTCTTT. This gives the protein CASTPGSLGAFF.